This T cell receptor (beta chain) appears in the sequencing data of a study of shared clonotypes between healthy human individuals. CDR1 MNHEY and CDR2 SMNVEV come from the germline V gene (reference sequence). The CDR3 is 13 amino acids. Trimming took off 5 bases at V and 7 bases at J, with 14 bases between the two ends. CD45RO negativity and positive selection for CCR7 defined naive CD8 cells, a population that excluded terminally differentiated effector memory CD45RA+ cells. The assay ran at deep level. Using immunoSEQ multiplex PCR, the repertoire was profiled, and TCRdb retains in-frame clones only, with some absent. The sample lists 700,000 to 950,000 clones, about 97% occurring once.

This chain uses TRBV27 with TRBJ1-1, with D possibly TRBD1 on 6 matching bases. The sample was naive CD8+ T cells sorted from blood. This clonotype was sampled from a man aged 25 to 40 in good health. CDR3 bases: TGTGCCAGCAGTCCCACAGGGTTTTTTGAAGCTTTCTTT. Translated, it gives CASSPTGFFEAFF.